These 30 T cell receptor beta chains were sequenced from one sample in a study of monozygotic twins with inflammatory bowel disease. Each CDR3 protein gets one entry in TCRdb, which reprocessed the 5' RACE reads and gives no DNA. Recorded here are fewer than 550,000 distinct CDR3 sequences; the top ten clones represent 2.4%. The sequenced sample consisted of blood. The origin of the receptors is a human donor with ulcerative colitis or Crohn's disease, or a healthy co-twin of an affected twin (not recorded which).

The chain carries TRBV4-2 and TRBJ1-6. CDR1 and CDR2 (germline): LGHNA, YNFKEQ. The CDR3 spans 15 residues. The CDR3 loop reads CASSQELQGNSPLHF.

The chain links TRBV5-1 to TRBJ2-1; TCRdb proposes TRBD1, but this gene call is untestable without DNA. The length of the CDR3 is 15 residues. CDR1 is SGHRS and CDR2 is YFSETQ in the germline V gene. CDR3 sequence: CASSSGRTGGIEQFF.

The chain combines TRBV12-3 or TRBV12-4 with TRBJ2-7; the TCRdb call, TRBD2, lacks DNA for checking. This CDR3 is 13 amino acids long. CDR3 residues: CASSPSESSEQYF.

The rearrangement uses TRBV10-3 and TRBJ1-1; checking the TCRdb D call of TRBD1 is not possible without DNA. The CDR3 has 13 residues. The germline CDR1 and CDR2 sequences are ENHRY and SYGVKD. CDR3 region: CAVKTDANTEAFF.

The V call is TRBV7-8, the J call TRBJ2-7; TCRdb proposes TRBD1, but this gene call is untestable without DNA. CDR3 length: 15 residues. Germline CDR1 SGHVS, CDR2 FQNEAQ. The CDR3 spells CASSLGPLSSTEQYF.

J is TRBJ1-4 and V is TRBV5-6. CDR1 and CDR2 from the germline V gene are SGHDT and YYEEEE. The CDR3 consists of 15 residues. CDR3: CASSLGWDNYEKLFF.

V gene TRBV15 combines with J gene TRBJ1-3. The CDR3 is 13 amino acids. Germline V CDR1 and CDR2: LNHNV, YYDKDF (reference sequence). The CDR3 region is CATSSERWGTIYF.

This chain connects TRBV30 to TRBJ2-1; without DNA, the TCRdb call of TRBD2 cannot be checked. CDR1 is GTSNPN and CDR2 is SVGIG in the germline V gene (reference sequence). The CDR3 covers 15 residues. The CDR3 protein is CAWAPGTSGYNEQFF.

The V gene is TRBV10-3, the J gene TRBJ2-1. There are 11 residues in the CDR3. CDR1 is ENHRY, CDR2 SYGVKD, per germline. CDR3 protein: CAISDLDEQFF.

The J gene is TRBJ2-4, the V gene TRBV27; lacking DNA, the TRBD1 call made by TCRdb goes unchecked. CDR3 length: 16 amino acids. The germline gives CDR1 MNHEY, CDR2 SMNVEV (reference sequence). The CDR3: CASSPRLPQGQNIQYF.

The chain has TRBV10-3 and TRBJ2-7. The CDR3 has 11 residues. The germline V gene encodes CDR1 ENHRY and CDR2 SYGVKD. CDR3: CAISEAYEQYF.

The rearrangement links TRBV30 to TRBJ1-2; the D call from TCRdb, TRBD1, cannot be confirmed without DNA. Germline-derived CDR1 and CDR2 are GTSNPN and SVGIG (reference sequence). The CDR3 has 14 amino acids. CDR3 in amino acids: CAWNTPGAVTGYTF. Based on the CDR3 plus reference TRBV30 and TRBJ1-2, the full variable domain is SQTIHQWPATLVQPVGSPLSLECTVEGTSNPNLYWYRQAAGRGLQLLFYSVGIGQISSEVPQNLSASRPQDRQFILSSKKLLLSDSGFYLCAWNTPGAVTGYTFGSGTRLTVV.

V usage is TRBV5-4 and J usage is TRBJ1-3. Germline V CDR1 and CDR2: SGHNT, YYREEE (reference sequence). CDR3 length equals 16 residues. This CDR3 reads CASSQDGQALGNTIYF.

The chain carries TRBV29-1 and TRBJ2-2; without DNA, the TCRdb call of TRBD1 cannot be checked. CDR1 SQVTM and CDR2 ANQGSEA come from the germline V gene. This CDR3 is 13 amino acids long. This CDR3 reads CSAGTDTAGELFF.

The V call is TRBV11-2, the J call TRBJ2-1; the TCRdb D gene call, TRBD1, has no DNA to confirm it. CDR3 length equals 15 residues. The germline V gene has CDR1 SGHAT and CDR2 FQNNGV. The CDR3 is CASSWTGSSYNEQFF.

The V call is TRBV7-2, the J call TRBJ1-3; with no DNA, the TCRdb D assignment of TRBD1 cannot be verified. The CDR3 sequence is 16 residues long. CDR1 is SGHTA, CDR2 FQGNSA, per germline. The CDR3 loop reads CASSQGPSSSGNTIYF.

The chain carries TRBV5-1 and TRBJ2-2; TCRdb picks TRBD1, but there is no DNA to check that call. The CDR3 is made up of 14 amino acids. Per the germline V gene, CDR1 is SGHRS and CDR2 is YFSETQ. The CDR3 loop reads CASLSTSNTGELFF.

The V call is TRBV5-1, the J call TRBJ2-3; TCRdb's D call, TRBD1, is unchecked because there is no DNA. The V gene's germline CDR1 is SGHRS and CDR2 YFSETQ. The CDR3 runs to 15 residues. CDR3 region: CASSPTGYVTDTQYF.

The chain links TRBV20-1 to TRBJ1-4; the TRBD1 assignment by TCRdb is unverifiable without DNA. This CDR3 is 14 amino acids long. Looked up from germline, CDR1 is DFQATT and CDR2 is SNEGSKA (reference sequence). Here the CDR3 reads CSARETGARQKLFF.

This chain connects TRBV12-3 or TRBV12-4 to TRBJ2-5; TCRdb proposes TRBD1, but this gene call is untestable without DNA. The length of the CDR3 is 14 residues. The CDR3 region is CASKPEDSRGTQYF.

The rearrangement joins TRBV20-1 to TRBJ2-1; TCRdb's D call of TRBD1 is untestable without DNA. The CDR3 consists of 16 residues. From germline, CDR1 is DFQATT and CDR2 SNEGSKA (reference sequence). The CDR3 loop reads CSAPRTGSFSYNEQFF.

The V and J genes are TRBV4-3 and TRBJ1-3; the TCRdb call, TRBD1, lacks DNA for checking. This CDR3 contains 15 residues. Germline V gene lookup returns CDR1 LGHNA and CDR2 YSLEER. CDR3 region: CASSPGQSSGNTIYF.

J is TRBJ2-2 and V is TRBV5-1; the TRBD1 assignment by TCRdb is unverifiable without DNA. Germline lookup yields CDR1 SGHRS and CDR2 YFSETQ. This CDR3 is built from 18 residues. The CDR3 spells CASSSSLTGPANTGELFF.

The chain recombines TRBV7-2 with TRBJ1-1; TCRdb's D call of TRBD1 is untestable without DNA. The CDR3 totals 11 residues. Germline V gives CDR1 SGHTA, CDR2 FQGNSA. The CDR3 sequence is CASSQQGRTFF. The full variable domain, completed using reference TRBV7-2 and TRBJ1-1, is GAGVSQSPSNKVTEKGKDVELRCDPISGHTALYWYRQSLGQGLEFLIYFQGNSAPDKSGLPSDRFSAERTGGSVSTLTIQRTQQEDSAVYLCASSQQGRTFFGQGTRLTVV.

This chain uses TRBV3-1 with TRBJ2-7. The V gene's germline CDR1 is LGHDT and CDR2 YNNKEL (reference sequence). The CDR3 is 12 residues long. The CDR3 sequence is CASSNETYEQYF.

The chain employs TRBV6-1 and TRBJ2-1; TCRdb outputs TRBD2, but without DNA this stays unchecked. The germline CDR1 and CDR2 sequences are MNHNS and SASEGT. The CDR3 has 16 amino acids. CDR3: CASSAWLAGGSNEQFF.

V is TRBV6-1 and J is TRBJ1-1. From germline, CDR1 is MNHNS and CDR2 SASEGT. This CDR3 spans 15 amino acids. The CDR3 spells CASSPGAGGGTEAFF.

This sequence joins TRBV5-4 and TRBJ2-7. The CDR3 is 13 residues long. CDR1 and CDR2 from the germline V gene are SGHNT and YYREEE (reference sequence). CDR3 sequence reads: CASSSEWSYEQYF.

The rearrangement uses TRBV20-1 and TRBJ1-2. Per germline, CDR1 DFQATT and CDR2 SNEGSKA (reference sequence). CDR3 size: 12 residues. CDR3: CSALEGDYGYTF.

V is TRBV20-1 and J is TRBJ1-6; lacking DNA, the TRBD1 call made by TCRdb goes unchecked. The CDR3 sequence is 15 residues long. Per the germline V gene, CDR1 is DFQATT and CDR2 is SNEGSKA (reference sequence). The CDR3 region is CSAYRQAYPGAPLHF.